This entry concerns a single T cell receptor (beta chain). The CDR3 sequence is 16 residues long. Germline CDR1 is SGHRS and CDR2 is YFSETQ. The ends were cut back, 4 bases at V and 0 bases at J, with 17 bases in the middle. This record belongs to a study of blood T cell repertoires in COVID-19. The overall study: The samples span acute and convalescent COVID-19 from the United States, Italy and Spain.

The method was immunoSEQ multiplex PCR; TCRdb's version includes in-frame clones alone and lacks a portion of them. The sample yields some 80,000 clones, approximately 84% seen once. The chain combines TRBV5-1 with TRBJ2-7, with D possibly being TRBD1 (6 bases). The sample was peripheral blood. The sequence derives from a man aged 60 to 69 with active or convalescent COVID-19. The CDR3 DNA is TGCGCCAGCAGCCTTGCCGCCGGGACAAGCTCCTACGAGCAGTACTTC. Amino acid sequence: CASSLAAGTSSYEQYF. Drawing the rest from reference TRBV5-1 and TRBJ2-7, the complete variable domain is KAGVTQTPRYLIKTRGQQVTLSCSPISGHRSVSWYQQTPGQGLQFLFEYFSETQRNKGNFPGRFSGRQFSNSRSEMNVSTLELGDSALYLCASSLAAGTSSYEQYFGPGTRLTVT.